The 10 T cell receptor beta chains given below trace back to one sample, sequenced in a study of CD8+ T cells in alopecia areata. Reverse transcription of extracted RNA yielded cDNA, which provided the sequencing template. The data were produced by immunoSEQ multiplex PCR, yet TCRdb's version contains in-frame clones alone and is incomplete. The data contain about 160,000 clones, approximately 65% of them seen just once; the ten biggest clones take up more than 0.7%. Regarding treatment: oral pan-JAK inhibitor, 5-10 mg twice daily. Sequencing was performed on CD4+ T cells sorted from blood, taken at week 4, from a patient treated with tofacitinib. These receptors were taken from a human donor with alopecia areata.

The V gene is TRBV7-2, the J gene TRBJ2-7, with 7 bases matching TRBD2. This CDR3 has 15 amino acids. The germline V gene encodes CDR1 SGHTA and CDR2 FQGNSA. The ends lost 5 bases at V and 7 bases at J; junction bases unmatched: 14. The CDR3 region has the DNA TGTGCCAGCAGCCCAGGCGTCAAGCGGGGAGGGGAGCAGTACTTC. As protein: CASSPGVKRGGEQYF. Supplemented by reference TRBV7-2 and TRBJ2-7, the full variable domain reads GAGVSQSPSNKVTEKGKDVELRCDPISGHTALYWYRQSLGQGLEFLIYFQGNSAPDKSGLPSDRFSAERTGGSVSTLTIQRTQQEDSAVYLCASSPGVKRGGEQYFGPGTRLTVT.

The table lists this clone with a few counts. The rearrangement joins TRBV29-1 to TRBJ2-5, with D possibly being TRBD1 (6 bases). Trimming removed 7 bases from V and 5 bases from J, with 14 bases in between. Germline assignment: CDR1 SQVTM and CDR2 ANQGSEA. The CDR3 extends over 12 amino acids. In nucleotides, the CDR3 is TGCAGCGCCAGGACAGATAGGGAGACCCAGTACTTC. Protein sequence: CSARTDRETQYF.

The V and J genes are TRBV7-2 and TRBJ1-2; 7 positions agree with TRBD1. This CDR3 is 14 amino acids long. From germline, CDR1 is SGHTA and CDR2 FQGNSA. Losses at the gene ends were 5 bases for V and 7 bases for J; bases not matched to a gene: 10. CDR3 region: CASSINWDSLGYTF. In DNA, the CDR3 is TGTGCCAGCAGCATCAATTGGGACAGCCTTGGCTACACCTTC.

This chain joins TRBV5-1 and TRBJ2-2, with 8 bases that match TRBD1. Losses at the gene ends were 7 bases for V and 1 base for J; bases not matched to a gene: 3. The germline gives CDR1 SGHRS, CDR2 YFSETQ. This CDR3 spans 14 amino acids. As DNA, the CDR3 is TGCGCCAGCCGGGGGACAGGGAACACCGGGGAGCTGTTTTTT. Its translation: CASRGTGNTGELFF.

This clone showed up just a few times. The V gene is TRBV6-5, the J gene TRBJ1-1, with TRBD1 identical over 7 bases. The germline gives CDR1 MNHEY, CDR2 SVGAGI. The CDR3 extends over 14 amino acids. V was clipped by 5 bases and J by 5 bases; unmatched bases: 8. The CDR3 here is CASSEGASWTEAFF. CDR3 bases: TGTGCCAGCAGTGAGGGGGCATCGTGGACTGAAGCTTTCTTT.

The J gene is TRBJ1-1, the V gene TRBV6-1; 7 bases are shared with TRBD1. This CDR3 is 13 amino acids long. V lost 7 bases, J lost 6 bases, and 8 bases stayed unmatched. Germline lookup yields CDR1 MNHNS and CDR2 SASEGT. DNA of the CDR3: TGTGCCAGCACCAGACAGGGAAGGGCTGAAGCTTTCTTT. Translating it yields CASTRQGRAEAFF.

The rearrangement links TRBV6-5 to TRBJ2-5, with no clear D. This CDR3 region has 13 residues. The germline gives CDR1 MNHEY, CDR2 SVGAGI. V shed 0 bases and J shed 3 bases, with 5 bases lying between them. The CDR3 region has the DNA TGTGCCAGCAGTTACTCATGGGAAGAGACCCAGTACTTC. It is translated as CASSYSWEETQYF.

The CDR3 loop is CAWSYRIQETQYF. CDR3 bases: TGTGCCTGGAGCTACAGAATTCAAGAGACCCAGTACTTC. The chain employs TRBV30 and TRBJ2-5; D is uncertain. This CDR3 spans 13 amino acids. CDR1 and CDR2 (germline): GTSNPN, SVGIG (reference sequence). The V end lost 3 bases, the J end lost 2 bases, and 10 bases lay between the germline ends.

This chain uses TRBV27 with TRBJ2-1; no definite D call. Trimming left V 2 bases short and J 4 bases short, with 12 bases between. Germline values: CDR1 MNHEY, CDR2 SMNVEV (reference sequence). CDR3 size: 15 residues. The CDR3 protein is CASSLGVRDYNEQFF. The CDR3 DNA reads TGTGCCAGCAGTTTAGGGGTAAGAGATTACAATGAGCAGTTCTTC.

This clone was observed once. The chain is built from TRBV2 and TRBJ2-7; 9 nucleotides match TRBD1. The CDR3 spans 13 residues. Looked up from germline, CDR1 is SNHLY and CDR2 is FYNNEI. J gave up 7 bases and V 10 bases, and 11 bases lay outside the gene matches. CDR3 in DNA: TGTGCCACCGTGTCGGACAGGGGAGGAGAGCAGTACTTC. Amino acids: CATVSDRGGEQYF.